This TCR beta chain was profiled in a study of cytomegalovirus exposure and HLA in healthy donors (TCRdb year 2017). Background for the entire study: An earlier analysis of approximately 550 of the donors reported approximately 300 Gb of sequence data and 117 million unique TCR beta sequences from roughly 180 million T cells. In a later analysis, previously published TCR beta repertoires from 550 to 700 donors were re-analyzed and high-resolution HLA genotyping was added so that TCR occurrence patterns could be studied. Besides the first cohort of around 700 subjects, a separate validation cohort made up of 95 to 150 different subjects was used. An earlier analysis of some 600 of the donors applied high-throughput TCR beta sequencing to assess whether each TCR beta V gene segment acted as functional or pseudogenic. Typing coverage differed by locus: A, B, C, DRB1 and DQB1 were typed in roughly 629-630 donors, DQA1 in 500 to 550, DPA1 in 606, and DPB1 in just under 480. Donor age, sex, ethnicity and CMV serostatus were compiled alongside the repertoire data. Genome-wide SNP genotypes for about 60% of the roughly 670 donors were used in a later genetic analysis, which treated that subset as a discovery cohort. Among the roughly 400 genotyped donors, approximately 76% belonged to the genetic ancestry cluster associated with self-reported Caucasian donors. The aim of the study was to test whether cataloging public T cell receptors could identify signatures of past pathogen exposure. Among some 400 genotyped donors of the cohort, an average of roughly 240,000 unique TCR beta nucleotide sequences were sequenced per donor, roughly 20% of them non-productive. Every discovery cohort repertoire had been produced on one sequencing platform. Rather than using new phenotypic data, the later analysis identified candidate immune exposures from TCR beta sequences and from how often those sequences occurred across donors. Roughly 5 DR-DQ haplotypes were handled as single units for association and clustering, since linkage in the cohort was strong. High-throughput TCR immunosequencing, statistical association of individual TCRs with disease status, and machine learning were combined to predict cytomegalovirus infection status. Class I and class II HLA loci were covered by the typing at four-digit resolution. The study used immunosequencing to profile the T cell repertoires of several hundred subjects and linked those repertoires to cytomegalovirus serostatus. An early release that covered several hundred HLA-typed donors contained around 300 gigabases of sequencing data and 65 million to 100 million unique TCR sequences.

Overall study results and their limits: The 87-base-pair reads could not distinguish some IMGT-functional V segments, including TRBV6-2 and TRBV6-3, so those segments were excluded. The study gave a list of more than 150 TCR beta chains associated with cytomegalovirus. Most TCR sequences were seen in very few donors, while some public TCRs were found in many individuals. At a false discovery rate of 0.05, a later analysis linked about 16,000 TCR beta sequences to specific HLA alleles. Compared with equally common non-associated chains, HLA-associated TCR beta chains in a later analysis were more clonally expanded and had lower generation probabilities. According to a later analysis, most CMV-associated TCR beta chains appeared to be HLA-restricted, and the HLA associations seemed to be driven largely by CMV exposure. Around 16 rarely observed V segments, including chromosome 9 orphons, were excluded from the earlier analysis of several hundred of the donors because counts were too low. An association between a missense DCLRE1C variant and V-gene and J-gene trimming of TCR beta chains was found in a later genetic analysis and replicated in an independent cohort. According to a later analysis, parvovirus B19, influenza, CMV and Epstein-Barr virus appeared linked to several top co-occurrence clusters. Correlated functional status among segregating V segments might reflect linkage disequilibrium, but an unknown experimental factor could not be ruled out. In vitro tests confirmed that a few of the cytomegalovirus-associated TCR beta chains recognize cytomegalovirus antigens. Only TCR beta chains were sequenced in this cohort, and the absence of alpha or paired-chain data limited detectable features. In an earlier analysis of around 500 of the donors, most TCR beta V segments appeared in productive rearrangements about 90% or about 30% of the time, broadly matching IMGT annotations. According to a later analysis, TCR association rates differed among HLA loci, with DRB1 alleles showing the most associated TCRs and HLA-C alleles showing the fewest. Assigning TCR associations to individual alleles was difficult when HLA alleles, especially DR and DQ, strongly co-occurred. Immune exposure information for the cohort was limited to CMV serostatus. The authors suggested that the approach could potentially be generalized to other disease states and immunological phenotypes. In both the original and validation cohorts, the classifier was reported to diagnose cytomegalovirus status with high specificity and sensitivity. In a later genetic analysis, fewer N-insertions in productive TCRs were reported among donors in an Asian-associated ancestry cluster than the approximately 670-donor mean. The sequencing pipeline was judged likely to have produced a cluster of highly shared sequence variants as a technical artifact. A further reported finding was that TCR beta sequences accurately predicted the HLA-A and HLA-B alleles for most subjects in the first cohort. Because some donors lacked HLA typing at each locus, the association tests relied only on the typed subset. The presence/absence analyses assumed that sequencing depth was roughly uniform across donors, and that assumption may not be true.

The CDR3 has 15 amino acids, counting the end cysteine and phenylalanine. CDR3 DNA is the only sequence kept; it has 45 bases, read in frame from the first base. CDR1 and CDR2, per the germline V gene, are MNHNS and SASEGT. The cohort consisted of fewer than 700 healthy bone marrow donors. All cohort members were sampled while nominally healthy, although unrecorded immune exposures were likely present. The donor tested CMV seropositive, placing the donor among the 289 seropositive members of the cohort. Every donor gave a peripheral blood sample, and the peripheral blood mononuclear cells from that sample were used for TCR beta sequencing. The Qiagen DNeasy Blood Extraction Kit was used to extract genomic DNA from the blood cell samples. Receptors were amplified or captured by the immunoSEQ multiplex PCR assay. For the multiplex PCR, a mixture combining 60 forward primers for TCR Vbeta segments and 13 reverse primers for TCR Jbeta segments was used. A multiplex PCR assay on genomic DNA amplified the CDR3 region of rearranged TCR beta genes. The Illumina HiSeq System was used to sequence the amplified TCR beta libraries as 87-base-pair reads. On the study's bioinformatics: In a later analysis, roughly 80 million unique TCR beta chains were counted across the roughly 610 repertoires, and around 11 million of these chains were shared by at least two donors. To remove PCR and sequencing errors, raw reads were error-corrected and collapsed into unique sequences using a nearest-neighbor algorithm that merged closely related sequences. CDR3 sequences were aligned to IMGT reference sequences to assign V, D and J gene segments. Each retained sequence needed at least a six-nucleotide match to both a V gene segment and a J gene segment. Rearrangements were classified as productive when the CDR3 lacked stop codons and remained in frame with V and J, and all other rearrangements were classified as non-productive. CDR3 was defined by IMGT convention, running from the second conserved V-encoded cysteine to the conserved J-encoded phenylalanine. In an earlier analysis of just under 600 of the donors, sequences lacking an unambiguous match to a single V gene segment were excluded. An earlier analysis of fewer than 750 of the donors classified V segments as functional when productive rearrangements were above 56.7% and as segregating when the standard deviation between donors was above 5%. A statistical classification framework was built for diagnosing cytomegalovirus status from the catalog of TCR beta chain sequences. V and J gene assignment, in a later analysis, came from comparing TCR nucleotide sequences with IMGT/GENE-DB human TR gene sequences. A later analysis assigned CDR3 sequences and most-parsimonious VDJ recombination scenarios with the TCRdist pipeline. In a later analysis, every TCR beta chain was defined by the combination of its CDR3 amino acid sequence and its V-gene family, and reads without a unique V-gene family were dropped. A later analysis removed roughly 590 highly shared, low-generation-probability nucleotide sequences to deal with suspected cross-contamination and a sequencing artifact. In a later analysis, a clonal expansion index was calculated for each public chain from normalized within-repertoire ranks of inferred template counts. Generation probabilities in a later analysis came from a VDJ recombination model fitted to out-of-frame rearrangements, and those results were checked against IGoR. In a later analysis, hypergeometric tests were used to score TCR-TCR, TCR-HLA and TCR-CMV co-occurrence, with a repertoire-size bias correction applied to TCR pairs. In a later analysis, false discovery rates were estimated by permuting HLA or CMV assignments 20 times. In a later analysis, co-occurring TCRs were grouped using DBSCAN, with TCRdist sequence similarity added in when clustering inside HLA-allele-positive subsets. Repertoires with fewer than 30,000 or more than 120,000 public chains, plus five repertoires with anomalous nucleotide sharing, were excluded from co-occurrence clustering. Drawn from immuneACCESS, this table holds only the in-frame rearrangements with V and J called that TCRdb kept. Clones are partly lost; checked studies trace under half to an unresolved V gene and leave the rest unexplained. From that table come the V and J calls and clone size; the DNA was used to work out D and trimming. The sample contains over 95,000 clones, over 65% of them found a single time. In total, the top ten clones hold 5.4% of the sample.

Details on this clone: Its binding antigen is unknown. One end of the junction varies from germline; a read error may be responsible.

The origin of this receptor is a woman in her twenties or thirties in good health and CMV-seropositive. The V and J segments used are TRBV6-1 and TRBJ2-1; TRBD2 agrees with 10 junctional bases. Sequencing input: PBMCs. The bases read TGTGCCAGCAGTAAAGCTAGCGGGGGACTCCTCGAGCAGTTCTTC. Its protein product is CASSKASGGLLEQFF.